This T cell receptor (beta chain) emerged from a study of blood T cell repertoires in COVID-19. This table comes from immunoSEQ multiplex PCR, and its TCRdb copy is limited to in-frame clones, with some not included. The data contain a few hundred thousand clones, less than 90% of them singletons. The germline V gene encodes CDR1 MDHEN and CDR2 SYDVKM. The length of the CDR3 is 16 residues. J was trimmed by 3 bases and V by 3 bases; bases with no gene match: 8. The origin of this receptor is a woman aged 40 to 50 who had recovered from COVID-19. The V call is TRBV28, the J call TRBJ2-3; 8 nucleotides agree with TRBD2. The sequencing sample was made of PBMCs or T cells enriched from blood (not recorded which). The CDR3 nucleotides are TGTGCCAGCAGTTTGTCCGGGACTAGACCTACAGATACGCAGTATTTT. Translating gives CASSLSGTRPTDTQYF.